The 19 T cell receptor beta chains in this list originate from one sample, sequenced in a study of tumor T cells in aggressive B-cell lymphoma. This table comes from immunoSEQ multiplex PCR, and its TCRdb copy is limited to in-frame clones, with some not included. This sample has under 2,500 clones; 70% to 90% occur once, and the top ten carry roughly a fifth. What was sequenced was tumor tissue. These receptors came from an adult with diffuse large B cell lymphoma.

This rearrangement joins TRBV6-1 to TRBJ1-2, with unresolved D. V lost 2 bases, J lost 1 base, and 8 bases lay in between. Per germline, CDR1 MNHNS and CDR2 SASEGT. The CDR3 runs to 14 residues. CDR3 in DNA: TGTGCCAGCAGTGAAACAGCCAGTAACTATGGCTACACCTTC. The encoded protein is CASSETASNYGYTF.

The chain is built from TRBV5-1 and TRBJ1-2, with 10 bases identical to TRBD1. This CDR3 has 15 amino acids. Losses at the gene ends were 0 bases for V and 8 bases for J; bases not matched to a gene: 7. Per the germline V gene, CDR1 is SGHRS and CDR2 is YFSETQ. CDR3 protein: CASSLASGQGLGYTF. CDR3 nucleotides: TGCGCCAGCAGCTTGGCTTCGGGACAGGGGCTAGGCTACACCTTC.

Details on this clone: Its ends do not fully match the called genes, so a read error is possible. Other DNA sequences in the sample encode the same CDR3. V and J are TRBV5-5 and TRBJ2-7; tentatively, D is TRBD2 (5 bases). The CDR3 consists of 14 residues. CDR1 is SGHKS and CDR2 is YYEKEE in the germline V gene (reference sequence). CDR3: CASSFATGSYEQYF. The CDR3 nucleotides read TGTGCTAGCAGCTTTGCGACGGGGTCCTACGAGCAGTACTTC.

The gene calls are TRBV13 and TRBJ2-1, with TRBD2 matching over 11 bases. The V segment lost 2 bases and the J segment 8 bases; nucleotides outside the gene matches: 8. This CDR3 spans 16 amino acids. Germline V gives CDR1 PRHDT, CDR2 FYEKMQ (reference sequence). This CDR3 reads CASSLPSLAGDHEQFF. CDR3 in DNA: TGTGCCAGCAGCTTACCTTCACTAGCGGGAGATCATGAGCAGTTCTTC.

The rearrangement joins TRBV11-2 to TRBJ2-1; D ambiguous. V dropped 1 base and J dropped 4 bases, with 5 bases sitting between them. The CDR3 is made up of 13 amino acids. Looked up from germline, CDR1 is SGHAT and CDR2 is FQNNGV. The CDR3 sequence: CASSLVRYNEQFF. In DNA form, the CDR3 reads TGTGCCAGCAGCTTAGTCCGGTACAATGAGCAGTTCTTC.

On this clone itself: Mismatch with germline at one junction end may stem from a read error. The same CDR3 is also encoded by other DNA sequences in this sample. The J gene is TRBJ2-7, the V gene TRBV5-1; D perhaps matches TRBD2 (5 bases). The CDR3 covers 14 residues. Germline V gene sequence: CDR1 SGHRS, CDR2 YFSETQ. CDR3 DNA: TGCGCCAGCAGCTTAGTAGCGAATTCTTACGAGCAGTACTTT. Translation: CASSLVANSYEQYF. The complete variable domain, with remaining parts taken from reference TRBV5-1 and TRBJ2-7, reads KAGVTQTPRYLIKTRGQQVTLSCSPISGHRSVSWYQQTPGQGLQFLFEYFSETQRNKGNFPGRFSGRQFSNSRSEMNVSTLELGDSALYLCASSLVANSYEQYFGPGTRLTVT.

CDR3 amino acids: CASSSDRDGEKLFF. The CDR3, as DNA: TGTGCCAGCAGCTCGGACAGGGACGGTGAAAAACTGTTTTTT. The V gene is TRBV5-5, the J gene TRBJ1-4, with TRBD1 identical over 8 bases. With 3 bases clipped from V and 7 bases from J, the junction kept 5 bases outside the gene matches. The CDR3 length is 14 residues. The germline V gene has CDR1 SGHKS and CDR2 YYEKEE (reference sequence).

V usage is TRBV18 and J usage is TRBJ2-7; TRBD2 aligns across 15 bases. J lost 5 bases, V lost 6 bases, and 2 bases had no gene match. CDR1 is KGHSH and CDR2 is LQKENI in the germline V gene. The CDR3 is 14 amino acids. The CDR3, as DNA: TGTGCCAGCTCTAGGACTAGCGGGAGGGACGAGCAGTACTTC. Translated, it gives CASSRTSGRDEQYF.

J is TRBJ2-7 and V is TRBV5-1; D possibly corresponds to TRBD2 (6 bases). V was clipped by 7 bases and J by 6 bases, with 17 bases between them. Per germline, CDR1 SGHRS and CDR2 YFSETQ. The CDR3 is made up of 13 amino acids. CDR3 in amino acids: CASARSGDAEQYF. Written as DNA, the CDR3 is TGCGCCAGCGCGAGGTCGGGGGATGCCGAGCAGTACTTC.

The rearrangement links TRBV7-8 to TRBJ2-3; 11 bases line up with TRBD2. Per the germline V gene, CDR1 is SGHVS and CDR2 is FQNEAQ. The CDR3 contains 18 residues. The V segment lost 1 base and the J segment 0 bases; nucleotides outside the gene matches: 6. The CDR3, as DNA: TGTGCCAGCAGCTTAGATGGACTAGCGGGCACTAGCACAGATACGCAGTATTTT. It specifies CASSLDGLAGTSTDTQYF.

This rearrangement joins TRBV4-1 to TRBJ1-3; D is uncertain. The CDR3 totals 15 residues. Germline CDR1 reads MGHRA; CDR2 reads YSYEKL. V gave up 1 base and J gave up 1 base, with 8 bases separating them. CDR3 sequence reads: CASSQAGVSGNTIYF. CDR3 nucleotide sequence: TGCGCCAGCAGCCAAGCCGGGGTATCTGGAAACACCATATATTTT.

The chain joins TRBV27 to TRBJ2-3; 8 bases line up with TRBD2. The CDR3 extends over 15 amino acids. Germline assignment: CDR1 MNHEY and CDR2 SMNVEV (reference sequence). The J segment lost 4 bases and the V segment lost 4 bases, leaving 7 bases of the junction unmatched. CDR3 sequence reads: CASSSHGLAPDTQYF. CDR3 nucleotides: TGTGCCAGCAGTTCTCACGGACTAGCCCCAGATACGCAGTATTTT.

The V call is TRBV2, the J call TRBJ2-3, with 10 bases identical to TRBD1. V lost 6 bases to trimming and J lost 4 bases; unmatched junction nucleotides: 1. Germline-derived CDR1 and CDR2 are SNHLY and FYNNEI. CDR3 length: 13 residues. Here the CDR3 DNA reads TGTGCCAGCAGGGGACAGGGGTCAGATACGCAGTATTTT. The encoded protein is CASRGQGSDTQYF.

The rearrangement joins TRBV19 to TRBJ2-5, with 9 nucleotides matching TRBD1. The trim removed 6 bases at V and 5 bases at J, leaving 10 bases unmatched. The CDR3 runs 15 residues. Germline lookup yields CDR1 LNHDA and CDR2 SQIVND (reference sequence). The CDR3 loop reads CASSRTSTGGETQYF. The CDR3 region has the DNA TGTGCCAGTAGCCGTACTAGCACAGGGGGCGAGACCCAGTACTTC.

This chain uses TRBV6-5 with TRBJ2-5; D might be TRBD1 (6 bases). Per germline, CDR1 MNHEY and CDR2 SVGAGI. CDR3 size: 15 residues. Trimming pared 2 bases from V and 1 base from J, leaving 11 bases between. The CDR3 nucleotides are TGTGCCAGCAGTTACGGGGGCAGGGCCCAAGAGACCCAGTACTTC. The encoded protein is CASSYGGRAQETQYF.

This chain joins TRBV9 and TRBJ2-5; D is possibly TRBD2 (5 bases). Germline V gene data show CDR1 as SGDLS and CDR2 as YYNGEE. There are 16 residues in the CDR3. The germline V and J ends were trimmed by 0 bases and 2 bases, with 14 bases remaining between them. CDR3 DNA sequence: TGTGCCAGCAGCGTAGCTACGAGAGGGCGGCAAGAGACCCAGTACTTC. Translation: CASSVATRGRQETQYF. Based on the CDR3 plus reference TRBV9 and TRBJ2-5, the full variable domain is DSGVTQTPKHLITATGQRVTLRCSPRSGDLSVYWYQQSLDQGLQFLIQYYNGEERAKGNILERFSAQQFPDLHSELNLSSLELGDSALYFCASSVATRGRQETQYFGPGTRLLVL.

This rearrangement joins TRBV29-1 to TRBJ2-1, with D hard to call. Germline CDR1 is SQVTM and CDR2 is ANQGSEA. The germline V and J ends were trimmed by 1 base and 6 bases, with 16 bases remaining between them. The CDR3 spans 15 residues. The CDR3 is CSVEGASVAVNEQFF. As DNA, the CDR3 is TGCAGCGTTGAAGGAGCCAGCGTCGCTGTCAATGAGCAGTTCTTC.

The rearrangement uses TRBV29-1 and TRBJ2-3; D remains ambiguous. CDR1 SQVTM and CDR2 ANQGSEA come from the germline V gene. V lost 5 bases, J lost 0 bases, and 6 bases lay in between. The CDR3 is 12 amino acids. CDR3: CSVISSTDTQYF. The CDR3 DNA reads TGCAGCGTTATATCTAGCACAGATACGCAGTATTTT.

As DNA, the CDR3 is TGTGCCACCAGGACTAGCTACAATGAGCAGTTCTTC. It yields the protein CATRTSYNEQFF. This rearrangement joins TRBV6-6 to TRBJ2-1, with TRBD2 identical over 7 bases. With V trimmed by 10 bases and J by 3 bases, 3 bases remained unmatched. CDR3 length: 12 amino acids. The V gene's germline CDR1 is MNHNY and CDR2 SVGAGI (reference sequence).